This is a list of T cell receptor beta chains from one sample in a study of cytomegalovirus exposure and HLA in healthy donors. The method was immunoSEQ multiplex PCR; TCRdb's version includes in-frame clones alone and lacks a portion of them. The table lists 120,000 to 150,000 clones, 91% of them singletons. Sequencing was performed on PBMCs. Receptors were obtained from a man aged 18 to 29 in good health and CMV-seronegative. Each CDR3 is given with its conserved first and last residue. The order of the fields is clone size, D gene, J gene, V gene, CDR3 protein, CDR3 DNA. A D gene is named only where the DNA matches it firmly. Size tells how often a clone was seen (once, few, many) or the class of an expanded clone, and some rows leave it out.

size: NA
D: TRBD2
J: TRBJ2-2
V: TRBV19
CDR3: CASFPAGGVGELFF
DNA: TGTGCCAGTTTCCCAGCGGGAGGAGTCGGGGAGCTGTTTTTT

size: NA
D: NA
J: TRBJ1-3
V: TRBV13
CDR3: CASSWVQRRATIYF
DNA: TGTGCCAGCAGTTGGGTCCAGAGGAGGGCCACCATATATTTT

size: NA
D: NA
J: TRBJ1-1
V: TRBV6-6
CDR3: CASSTTGSTEAFF
DNA: TGTGCCAGCAGTACTACAGGATCCACTGAAGCTTTCTTT

size: NA
D: TRBD2
J: TRBJ2-1
V: TRBV6-5
CDR3: CASSYSLAEKYNEQFF
DNA: TGTGCCAGCAGTTACTCTCTAGCGGAAAAATACAATGAGCAGTTCTTC

size: NA
D: NA
J: TRBJ2-5
V: TRBV9
CDR3: CASSAEETQYF
DNA: TGTGCCAGCAGCGCTGAGGAGACCCAGTACTTC

size: once
D: NA
J: TRBJ2-7
V: TRBV14
CDR3: CASSQGPGGRTYEQYF
DNA: TGTGCCAGCAGCCAAGGGCCTGGGGGGAGAACCTACGAGCAGTACTTC

size: NA
D: TRBD1
J: TRBJ1-2
V: TRBV18
CDR3: CASSPTDRDYGYTF
DNA: TGTGCCAGCTCACCCACGGACAGGGACTATGGCTACACCTTC

size: NA
D: NA
J: TRBJ1-5
V: TRBV30
CDR3: CAWSLWGSHSNQPQHF
DNA: TGTGCCTGGAGTCTCTGGGGCAGTCATAGCAATCAGCCCCAGCATTTT

size: medium-sized
D: TRBD1
J: TRBJ1-2
V: TRBV30
CDR3: CAWSGQGAGGYTF
DNA: TGTGCCTGGAGTGGCCAGGGGGCTGGGGGCTACACCTTC

size: NA
D: TRBD1
J: TRBJ2-5
V: TRBV2
CDR3: CATLEGAEETQYF
DNA: TGTGCCACCTTAGAGGGGGCGGAAGAGACCCAGTACTTC

size: once
D: NA
J: TRBJ2-7
V: TRBV5-4
CDR3: CASSLVQGLESEQYF
DNA: TGTGCCAGCAGCTTGGTCCAGGGCCTGGAGTCCGAGCAGTACTTC

size: once
D: NA
J: TRBJ1-1
V: TRBV7-9
CDR3: CASSLVTGYTEAFF
DNA: TGTGCCAGCAGCTTAGTCACGGGGTACACTGAAGCTTTCTTT

size: NA
D: TRBD1
J: TRBJ1-6
V: TRBV15
CDR3: CATSPRTGNSPLHF
DNA: TGTGCCACCAGCCCCCGGACAGGGAACTCACCCCTCCACTTT

size: few
D: NA
J: TRBJ1-2
V: TRBV9
CDR3: CASSVAGANYGYTF
DNA: TGTGCCAGCAGCGTAGCAGGGGCCAACTATGGCTACACCTTC

size: NA
D: NA
J: TRBJ1-1
V: TRBV29-1
CDR3: CSVDQVNTEAFF
DNA: TGCAGCGTTGATCAGGTCAACACTGAAGCTTTCTTT

size: NA
D: TRBD1
J: TRBJ1-6
V: TRBV5-4
CDR3: CASSRGQDNSPLHF
DNA: TGTGCCAGCAGCCGAGGACAGGATAATTCACCCCTCCACTTT

size: once
D: TRBD2
J: TRBJ2-1
V: TRBV5-1
CDR3: CASSLALTSGSWNNEQFF
DNA: TGCGCCAGCAGCTTGGCTCTAACTAGCGGGAGTTGGAACAATGAGCAGTTCTTC

size: NA
D: TRBD2
J: TRBJ2-2
V: TRBV7-3
CDR3: CASSLRLAGGPTGELFF
DNA: TGTGCCAGCAGCCTCCGACTAGCGGGGGGGCCGACCGGGGAGCTGTTTTTT

size: NA
D: NA
J: TRBJ1-2
V: TRBV6-1
CDR3: CASSEVGDGYTF
DNA: TGTGCCAGCAGTGAAGTGGGCGATGGCTACACCTTC

size: NA
D: NA
J: TRBJ2-5
V: TRBV6-5
CDR3: CASSTHPGGRETQYF
DNA: TGTGCCAGCAGTACCCACCCCGGGGGTAGAGAGACCCAGTACTTC

size: NA
D: NA
J: TRBJ1-4
V: TRBV7-9
CDR3: CASSSEGKLFF
DNA: TGTGCCAGCAGCTCCGAGGGAAAACTGTTTTTT

size: NA
D: TRBD2
J: TRBJ2-1
V: TRBV10-3
CDR3: CAISDPLAGAYNEQFF
DNA: TGTGCCATCAGTGACCCCCTAGCGGGGGCCTACAATGAGCAGTTCTTC

size: NA
D: TRBD1
J: TRBJ1-2
V: TRBV5-6
CDR3: CASSPSGGQGLGYTF
DNA: TGTGCCAGCAGCCCCTCCGGAGGACAGGGTCTTGGCTACACCTTC

size: NA
D: TRBD2
J: TRBJ2-3
V: TRBV5-6
CDR3: CASSLESSGRADTQYF
DNA: TGTGCCAGCAGCTTGGAGTCTAGCGGGAGGGCAGATACGCAGTATTTT

size: NA
D: TRBD2
J: TRBJ2-5
V: TRBV9
CDR3: CASSASGGAAETQYF
DNA: TGTGCCAGCAGCGCCAGCGGGGGGGCCGCCGAGACCCAGTACTTC

size: NA
D: NA
J: TRBJ1-1
V: TRBV5-6
CDR3: CASSLVGEGVAFF
DNA: TGTGCCAGCAGCTTGGTGGGTGAGGGGGTAGCTTTCTTT

size: NA
D: TRBD2
J: TRBJ2-1
V: TRBV7-7
CDR3: CASSAAGTSSSEQFF
DNA: TGTGCCAGCAGCGCCGCCGGGACTAGCTCTAGTGAGCAGTTCTTC

size: NA
D: TRBD2
J: TRBJ2-1
V: TRBV7-9
CDR3: CASSRRAGGSYNEQFF
DNA: TGTGCCAGCAGCCGGAGAGCGGGGGGGTCCTACAATGAGCAGTTCTTC

size: NA
D: NA
J: TRBJ1-5
V: TRBV7-6
CDR3: CASSLDSKGPQHF
DNA: TGTGCCAGCAGCTTAGACAGTAAAGGGCCCCAGCATTTT

size: NA
D: TRBD1
J: TRBJ1-2
V: TRBV27
CDR3: CASSFGDRDHYGYTF
DNA: TGTGCCAGCAGTTTCGGGGACAGAGATCACTATGGCTACACCTTC

size: NA
D: NA
J: TRBJ1-1
V: TRBV9
CDR3: CASSVGESGTEAFF
DNA: TGTGCCAGCAGCGTAGGGGAGTCGGGCACTGAAGCTTTCTTT

size: NA
D: TRBD2
J: TRBJ2-5
V: TRBV15
CDR3: CATSPLGLAGEETQYF
DNA: TGTGCCACCTCTCCCCTGGGACTAGCGGGGGAAGAGACCCAGTACTTC

size: few
D: NA
J: TRBJ1-1
V: TRBV27
CDR3: CASSLQGFTEAFF
DNA: TGTGCCAGCAGCCTTCAGGGGTTTACTGAAGCTTTCTTT

size: NA
D: NA
J: TRBJ2-1
V: TRBV5-1
CDR3: CASSLVGGAYNEQFF
DNA: TGCGCCAGCAGCTTGGTTGGCGGGGCATACAATGAGCAGTTCTTC

size: once
D: TRBD1
J: TRBJ2-7
V: TRBV6-1
CDR3: CASSVQGAPIRYEQYF
DNA: TGTGCCAGCAGTGTACAGGGGGCGCCTATACGCTACGAGCAGTACTTC

size: NA
D: NA
J: TRBJ2-3
V: TRBV4-1
CDR3: CASSQDLGQGRADTQYF
DNA: TGCGCCAGCAGCCAAGATTTAGGGCAGGGCCGGGCAGATACGCAGTATTTT

size: NA
D: TRBD2
J: TRBJ2-3
V: TRBV2
CDR3: CANSPSGNTDTQYF
DNA: TGTGCCAACTCCCCTAGCGGGAACACAGATACGCAGTATTTT

size: NA
D: NA
J: TRBJ2-2
V: TRBV1
CDR3: CTSSQERQGRGTGELFF
DNA: TGCACCAGCAGCCAAGAGAGACAGGGGCGAGGCACCGGGGAGCTGTTTTTT

size: few
D: NA
J: TRBJ2-1
V: TRBV7-2
CDR3: CASSLRTGEQFF
DNA: TGTGCCAGCAGCCTCCGGACTGGGGAGCAGTTCTTC

size: NA
D: TRBD2
J: TRBJ2-5
V: TRBV15
CDR3: CATSRGSSGRIETQYF
DNA: TGTGCCACCAGCAGAGGGTCTAGCGGGAGGATTGAGACCCAGTACTTC

size: NA
D: NA
J: TRBJ2-7
V: TRBV5-5
CDR3: CASTPQGAYEQYF
DNA: TGTGCCAGCACCCCTCAAGGAGCCTACGAGCAGTACTTC

size: few
D: NA
J: TRBJ2-5
V: TRBV5-1
CDR3: CASSLAGETQYF
DNA: TGCGCCAGCAGCTTGGCGGGGGAGACCCAGTACTTC

size: NA
D: NA
J: TRBJ2-1
V: TRBV14
CDR3: CASSPRAYNEQFF
DNA: TGTGCCAGCAGCCCACGAGCCTACAATGAGCAGTTCTTC

size: NA
D: TRBD1
J: TRBJ2-7
V: TRBV19
CDR3: CASSMGLGQGSYEQYF
DNA: TGTGCCAGTAGTATGGGGCTGGGACAGGGTTCCTACGAGCAGTACTTC

size: NA
D: TRBD2
J: TRBJ2-1
V: TRBV5-1
CDR3: CASIGTSGRYEQFF
DNA: TGCGCCAGCATCGGGACTAGCGGGAGGTATGAGCAGTTCTTC

size: NA
D: NA
J: TRBJ2-1
V: TRBV10-3
CDR3: CAISESRTGGTYNEQFF
DNA: TGTGCCATCAGTGAGTCGAGAACAGGCGGGACCTACAATGAGCAGTTCTTC

size: NA
D: TRBD2
J: TRBJ2-7
V: TRBV4-2
CDR3: CASSQRLAGVMTYEQYF
DNA: TGTGCCAGCAGCCAAAGGCTAGCGGGGGTTATGACCTACGAGCAGTACTTC

size: few
D: NA
J: TRBJ1-6
V: TRBV19
CDR3: CASKGESGGPRPLHF
DNA: TGTGCCAGTAAAGGGGAGAGCGGGGGCCCAAGGCCCCTCCACTTT

size: NA
D: NA
J: TRBJ2-1
V: TRBV5-5
CDR3: CASSHAAGPLHNEQFF
DNA: TGTGCCAGCAGCCACGCGGCGGGACCGCTACACAATGAGCAGTTCTTC

size: once
D: TRBD2
J: TRBJ2-5
V: TRBV19
CDR3: CASSIRGGGETQYF
DNA: TGTGCCAGTAGTATACGGGGGGGCGGAGAGACCCAGTACTTC

size: once
D: NA
J: TRBJ1-2
V: TRBV19
CDR3: CASSIDRRPNGYTF
DNA: TGTGCCAGTAGTATCGACAGGCGACCGAATGGCTACACCTTC

size: NA
D: NA
J: TRBJ1-4
V: TRBV4-3
CDR3: CASSQDMAFRGEKLFF
DNA: TGCGCCAGCAGCCAAGATATGGCTTTCAGGGGTGAAAAACTGTTTTTT

size: once
D: TRBD2
J: TRBJ2-1
V: TRBV5-1
CDR3: CASTHPGGELAGGGDYNEQFF
DNA: TGCGCCAGCACCCACCCCGGGGGGGAACTAGCGGGAGGGGGCGACTACAATGAGCAGTTCTTC

size: NA
D: NA
J: TRBJ2-5
V: TRBV13
CDR3: CASSLVAKQETQYF
DNA: TGTGCCAGCAGCTTAGTTGCGAAACAAGAGACCCAGTACTTC

size: NA
D: NA
J: TRBJ2-3
V: TRBV18
CDR3: CASSPSTDTQYF
DNA: TGTGCCAGCTCACCCTCCACAGATACGCAGTATTTT

size: NA
D: TRBD2
J: TRBJ2-1
V: TRBV10-2
CDR3: CASSESTSGPYNEQFF
DNA: TGCGCCAGCAGTGAGTCGACTAGCGGACCCTACAATGAGCAGTTCTTC

size: NA
D: TRBD2
J: TRBJ2-1
V: TRBV14
CDR3: CASSFLTSGSSNEQFF
DNA: TGTGCCAGCAGCTTCCTGACTAGCGGGAGTTCCAATGAGCAGTTCTTC

size: NA
D: NA
J: TRBJ2-2
V: TRBV6-5
CDR3: CASSYVPRNTGELFF
DNA: TGTGCCAGCAGTTACGTCCCTAGGAACACCGGGGAGCTGTTTTTT

size: NA
D: NA
J: TRBJ2-2
V: TRBV15
CDR3: CATSRGGKTGELFF
DNA: TGTGCCACCAGCAGGGGGGGAAAGACCGGGGAGCTGTTTTTT